The T cell receptor beta chain described here comes from a study of regulatory T cells in long-lasting Graves disease. TCR beta libraries were built with iRepertoire HTBI primers and Arm-PCR of CDR3 regions. Via MiXCR, TCRdb re-called the multiplex PCR reads, giving one row per CDR3 protein. Altogether 300,000 to 400,000 distinct CDR3 sequences are present, approximately 15% being singletons, with the ten largest covering roughly 30%. Time point given: newly diagnosed GD, antithyroid drugs for less than 3 months. PBMC RNA was the source of the TCR library. The CDR3 has 14 amino acids. V dropped 3 bases and J dropped 1 base, with 6 bases sitting between them. Germline V lookup: CDR1 MNHGY, CDR2 SVAAGI. The data were also submitted as part of a second study, on T cells in Graves' hyperthyroidism and ophthalmopathy.

The chain carries TRBV6-9 and TRBJ2-2; D is undetermined. The sequence was collected from a man aged 40-49 years with Graves disease. The sample in question was peripheral blood mononuclear cells (PBMCs), obtained at new diagnosis, from a patient treated with antithyroid drugs. The CDR3 sequence is CASSYQMNTGELFF. CDR3 sequence (DNA): TGTGCCAGCAGTTACCAGATGAACACCGGGGAGCTGTTTTTT.